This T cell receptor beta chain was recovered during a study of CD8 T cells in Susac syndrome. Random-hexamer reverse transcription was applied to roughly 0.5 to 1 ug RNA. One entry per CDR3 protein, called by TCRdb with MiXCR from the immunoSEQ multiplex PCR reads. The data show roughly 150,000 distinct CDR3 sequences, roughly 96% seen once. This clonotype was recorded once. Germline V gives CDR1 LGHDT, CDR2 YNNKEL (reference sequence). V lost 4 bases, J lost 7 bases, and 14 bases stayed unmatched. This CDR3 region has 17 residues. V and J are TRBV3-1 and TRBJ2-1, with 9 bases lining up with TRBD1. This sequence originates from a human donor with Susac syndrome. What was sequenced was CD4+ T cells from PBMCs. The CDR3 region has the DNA TGTGCCAGCAGCCGAACGGGACAGGGTGGTCCCTCAAATGAGCAGTTCTTC. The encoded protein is CASSRTGQGGPSNEQFF.